This T cell receptor beta chain derives from a study of blood T cells in healthy people across ages. Broader study findings: More naive CD4+ cells and higher diversity were found in long-lived than in aged donors.

Primed by a sample-barcoded 5' primer and a J-beta primer mix, a second PCR proceeded for roughly 6 to 12 cycles. TCRdb used MiXCR to reprocess the 5' RACE reads, holding one entry per CDR3 protein. The data contain around 1.5 million distinct CDR3 sequences, about 40% of them seen just once; the ten biggest clones take up roughly 7.7%. In regard to this clonotype: Antigen unknown.

The CDR3 loop spans 14 amino acids. Trimming removed 3 bases from V and 0 bases from J, with 8 bases in between. Germline V gives CDR1 ENHRY, CDR2 SYGVKD. Sequencing input: blood. The V call is TRBV10-3, the J call TRBJ1-2, with D unresolved. The source is a woman in her late teens or twenties in good health. CDR3 in DNA: TGTGCCATCAGTGATTCCTCTACTAACTATGGCTACACCTTC. The encoded protein is CAISDSSTNYGYTF.